This T cell receptor beta chain was identified during a study of OX40 agonist ivuxolimab in advanced cancers. The study, taken as a whole, reports: People who partly responded at 0.1-3.0 mg/kg had some of the least clonal expansion seen. Relative to CD4+ cells, CD8+ T cells on average had more expanded clones.

Profiling relied on immunoSEQ multiplex PCR, and the TCRdb table lists in-frame clones only, not all of them. Of 55,000 to 85,000 clones detected, approximately 87% appear once; the ten largest clones hold approximately 0.68%. Of note for this clone: Its antigen is not identified.

Trimming took 7 bases from V and 6 from J, leaving 14 bases between them. The CDR3 totals 13 residues. Germline CDR1 and CDR2: WNHNN and SYGVQD (reference sequence). This TCR derives from an adult with an advanced solid tumor such as melanoma, head and neck, liver or kidney cancer. This chain uses TRBV10-1 with TRBJ2-3; D not resolved. Sequencing used CD4+ or CD8+ T cells sorted from blood, obtained in a trial of the OX40 agonist ivuxolimab. As DNA, the CDR3 is TGCGCCAGCAATAATAGGGCAGGCGATACGCAGTATTTT. Its protein product is CASNNRAGDTQYF.